A single sample is the source of the 20 T cell receptor beta chains below, sequenced in a study of response to subunit inactivated influenza vaccine. TCRdb called the RT-PCR reads again in MiXCR, with one record for every CDR3 protein. The profile covers 400,000 to 650,000 distinct CDR3 sequences, with 7.2% appearing a single time and over 10% taken by the ten largest. Specimen: PBMCs from blood, collected around 2 years after vaccination. The source of these receptors is a man between 50 and 69 years old who received an inactivated influenza vaccine.

The chain joins TRBV9 to TRBJ2-6; 7 bases line up with TRBD2. Germline V gives CDR1 SGDLS, CDR2 YYNGEE. CDR3 length equals 16 residues. The V gene end was trimmed by 4 bases and the J gene end by 4 bases; junction bases not matched to a gene: 8. The CDR3 loop reads CASSSGGGSGANVLTF. CDR3 nucleotide sequence: TGTGCCAGCAGCTCAGGCGGGGGTTCAGGGGCCAACGTCCTGACTTTC.

There are a few counts of this clonotype. The chain has TRBV12-3 or TRBV12-4 and TRBJ2-1; TRBD2 matches at 7 bases. V shed 1 base, J shed 9 bases, and the junction held 6 bases outside the gene matches. This CDR3 contains 14 residues. CDR3 amino acids: CASSLGIAGREQFF. CDR3 nucleotide sequence: TGTGCCAGCAGTTTAGGTATAGCGGGTCGTGAGCAGTTCTTC.

The chain couples TRBV5-1 to TRBJ2-7; D gene uncertain. Trimming stripped 2 bases from V and 1 base from J, with 7 bases between. CDR1 and CDR2 (germline): SGHRS, YFSETQ. The CDR3 length is 13 residues. The CDR3 DNA follows: TGCGCCAGCAGCTTTGAACAGTCCTACGAGCAGTACTTC. Translating it yields CASSFEQSYEQYF.

This clonotype was seen only a few times. The chain links TRBV9 to TRBJ2-1; D unclear. This CDR3 spans 14 amino acids. V was pared by 4 bases and J by 6 bases, with 14 bases between. Germline CDR1 reads SGDLS; CDR2 reads YYNGEE. The CDR3 sequence: CASSPEVQGNEQFF. DNA for the CDR3: TGTGCCAGCAGCCCAGAGGTCCAAGGCAATGAGCAGTTCTTC.

The genes are TRBV20-1 and TRBJ2-1; D is possibly TRBD2 (6 bases). The germline CDR1 and CDR2 sequences are DFQATT and SNEGSKA (reference sequence). The CDR3 runs 14 residues. V was trimmed by 7 bases and J by 0 bases, leaving 13 bases between them. CDR3: CSGRDLSSYNEQFF. The CDR3 DNA reads TGCAGTGGGCGGGACCTGAGCTCCTACAATGAGCAGTTCTTC.

In its sample, this clonotype was seen a few times. V gene TRBV5-1 combines with J gene TRBJ2-7; maybe TRBD1 (5 bases). The CDR3 contains 15 residues. Trimming pared 0 bases from V and 2 bases from J, leaving 12 bases between. The germline CDR1 and CDR2 sequences are SGHRS and YFSETQ. The CDR3 here is CASSLGPGSAYEQYF. Written as DNA, the CDR3 is TGCGCCAGCAGCTTGGGTCCAGGGTCGGCCTACGAGCAGTACTTC.

This clonotype was seen ten or more times. V usage is TRBV20-1 and J usage is TRBJ2-3, with TRBD1 as a possible D gene (5 bases). Germline V gene sequence: CDR1 DFQATT, CDR2 SNEGSKA (reference sequence). The CDR3 is 14 residues long. The V end was cut by 6 bases, the J end by 2 bases, with 15 bases between. This chain's CDR3 is CSAHKLGPTDTQYF. The CDR3 DNA reads TGCAGTGCCCATAAGTTGGGGCCCACAGATACGCAGTATTTT.

This chain links TRBV5-1 with TRBJ2-2; 7 nucleotides line up with TRBD2. CDR1 and CDR2 from the germline V gene are SGHRS and YFSETQ. This CDR3 is built from 14 residues. Trimming took 5 bases from V and 5 from J; bases not matched to a gene: 6. CDR3 DNA: TGCGCCAGCAGAACAGCTAGCGGTACCGGGGAGCTGTTTTTT. It encodes CASRTASGTGELFF.

There are many counts of this clonotype. V usage is TRBV20-1 and J usage is TRBJ1-5; the match to TRBD1 covers 7 bases. J gave up 0 bases and V 2 bases, and 7 bases lay outside the gene matches. Germline V gene data show CDR1 as DFQATT and CDR2 as SNEGSKA (reference sequence). The CDR3 spans 16 residues. The DNA of the CDR3 is TGCAGTGCTAGAACCTCGGACAGGTATAGCAATCAGCCCCAGCATTTT. Amino acid sequence: CSARTSDRYSNQPQHF.

The V gene is TRBV9, the J gene TRBJ1-1; D gene uncertain. The CDR3 contains 15 residues. Per the germline V gene, CDR1 is SGDLS and CDR2 is YYNGEE. Deletions cut 0 bases from V and 5 bases from J, with 14 bases between. CDR3 loop: CASSVAGSRGTEAFF. The CDR3 nucleotides are TGTGCCAGCAGCGTAGCGGGCTCCCGAGGGACTGAAGCTTTCTTT. The complete variable domain, with remaining parts taken from reference TRBV9 and TRBJ1-1, reads DSGVTQTPKHLITATGQRVTLRCSPRSGDLSVYWYQQSLDQGLQFLIQYYNGEERAKGNILERFSAQQFPDLHSELNLSSLELGDSALYFCASSVAGSRGTEAFFGQGTRLTVV.

The chain is built from TRBV15 and TRBJ2-1, with TRBD2 matching over 10 bases. Trimming removed 6 bases from V and 9 bases from J; junction bases left unmatched: 11. The CDR3 extends over 15 amino acids. Germline assignment: CDR1 LNHNV and CDR2 YYDKDF (reference sequence). CDR3 protein: CATSERLAGEGEQFF. DNA for the CDR3: TGTGCCACCAGTGAACGGCTAGCGGGGGAAGGTGAGCAGTTCTTC.

The rearrangement joins TRBV18 to TRBJ2-3; D gene ambiguous. The CDR3 spans 15 residues. V gave up 6 bases and J gave up 0 bases, with 13 bases separating them. Germline V lookup: CDR1 KGHSH, CDR2 LQKENI. The CDR3 nucleotides are TGTGCCAGCTCCAGGCAGTCCTATAGCACAGATACGCAGTATTTT. Its protein is CASSRQSYSTDTQYF.

The chain combines TRBV5-8 with TRBJ2-3, with 7 positions matching TRBD2. The CDR3 sequence is 16 residues long. Germline V lookup: CDR1 SGHTS, CDR2 YDEGEE. Trimming took 0 bases from V and 3 from J; bases not matched to a gene: 7. The CDR3 nucleotides are TGTGCCAGCAGCTTGGCCAAGCCCGGGGGGACAGATACGCAGTATTTT. Translation gives CASSLAKPGGTDTQYF.

This clonotype came up a few times. This chain connects TRBV11-3 to TRBJ2-1, with 7 nucleotides matching TRBD2. Looked up from germline, CDR1 is SGHNT and CDR2 is YENEEA. The CDR3 is 14 amino acids. The V gene end was trimmed by 5 bases and the J gene end by 8 bases; junction bases not matched to a gene: 9. CDR3 region: CASSPTSVIDEQFF. The CDR3 DNA is TGTGCCAGCAGCCCAACTAGCGTAATCGATGAGCAGTTCTTC.

This clonotype was counted between two and nine times. This chain links TRBV18 with TRBJ2-7; TRBD1 agrees at 7 bases. There are 13 residues in the CDR3. V shed 4 bases, J shed 1 base, and the junction held 1 base outside the gene matches. Germline CDR1 reads KGHSH; CDR2 reads LQKENI. For the CDR3, the DNA is TGTGCCAGCTCACAGGGGGCGTCCTACGAGCAGTACTTC. Protein: CASSQGASYEQYF.

In regard to this clonotype: The junction shows a germline mismatch at one end, possibly a read error. The chain joins TRBV3-1 to TRBJ1-5, with D hard to call. Germline V gene lookup returns CDR1 LGHDT and CDR2 YNNKEL (reference sequence). The CDR3 consists of 15 residues. The CDR3: CASSQPGSCKQPQHF. The DNA of the CDR3 is TGTGCCAGCAGCCAGCCGGGGTCTTGCAAACAGCCCCAGCATTTT. Complete variable domain (other parts from reference TRBV3-1 and TRBJ1-5): DTAVSQTPKYLVTQMGNDKSIKCEQNLGHDTMYWYKQDSKKFLKIMFSYNNKELIINETVPNRFSPKSPDKAHLNLHINSLELGDSAVYFCASSQPGSCKQPQHFGDGTRLSIL.

The V and J genes are TRBV9 and TRBJ1-2; 8 bases fit TRBD1. The CDR3 extends over 14 amino acids. Germline V CDR1 and CDR2: SGDLS, YYNGEE. V lost 0 bases, J lost 4 bases, and 2 bases stayed unmatched. The CDR3 region has the DNA TGTGCCAGCAGCGTAGATGACAGGGGCTATGGCTACACCTTC. Translation: CASSVDDRGYGYTF.

This clonotype was observed a handful of times. This chain joins TRBV28 and TRBJ2-6; D might be TRBD1 (6 bases). The CDR3 is 18 residues long. The germline gives CDR1 MDHEN, CDR2 SYDVKM. The V and J ends lost 1 base and 0 bases respectively, with 13 bases between them. In DNA, the CDR3 is TGTGCCAGCAGTTTATCAGGGGTGTTGGCCTCTGGGGCCAACGTCCTGACTTTC. This sequence encodes CASSLSGVLASGANVLTF.

This clonotype was counted only a few times. The chain employs TRBV6-5 and TRBJ2-2; D is uncertain. The germline CDR1 and CDR2 sequences are MNHEY and SVGAGI. Trimming took 3 bases from V and 7 from J, leaving 15 bases between them. This CDR3 is built from 15 residues. The CDR3 DNA follows: TGTGCCAGCAGTTATCCCCCAGCCACCGGCGGGGAGCTGTTTTTT. Translating gives CASSYPPATGGELFF.

This clonotype occurred a few times. The CDR3 nucleotides are TGTGCCAGCAGTTACTCCGGACGGTCCTTCTCTGGAAACACCATATATTTT. Translating gives CASSYSGRSFSGNTIYF. The rearrangement joins TRBV6-5 to TRBJ1-3; D uncertain. CDR3 length: 17 residues. Germline loops: CDR1 MNHEY, CDR2 SVGAGI. Trimming pared 0 bases from V and 0 bases from J, leaving 12 bases between.